This T cell receptor beta chain was observed in a study of T cell repertoires in cytomegalovirus infection. On the study more broadly: Matching HLA type, along with CMV infection, was indicated by public TCR beta signatures.

Study outcomes and limitations: Dominant in the ex vivo response were TCR beta clonotypes restricted by HLA-C and specific for CMV. The cumulative frequency of public TCR beta families distinguished individuals who carried CMV together with the relevant HLA.

Details on this clonotype: Antigen: not known.

One entry per CDR3 protein results from TCRdb running MiXCR on the reads. The sample carries a few hundred thousand distinct CDR3 sequences, about 26% recorded once. Sequenced input: PBMCs. The clonotype comes from a human donor in good health (CMV status not recorded). Some clones in this sample may be carry-over from other donors' samples.

The CDR3 loop is CASSVGGAPLDTQYF. CDR3 coding DNA: TGTGCCAGCAGCGTTGGAGGGGCCCCATTAGATACGCAGTATTTT. This chain links TRBV7-9 with TRBJ2-3, with D perhaps matching TRBD2 (6 bases). CDR1 is SEHNR, CDR2 FQNEAQ, per germline (reference sequence). The V end was cut by 5 bases, the J end by 5 bases, with 17 bases between. The CDR3 is 15 residues long.